This is a list of T cell receptor beta chains from one sample in a study of T-cell memory formation after mild COVID-19. TCRdb reanalysed the 5' RACE reads using MiXCR and keeps one entry per CDR3 protein. Here the sample spans 200,000 to 250,000 distinct CDR3 sequences, around 9.1% being singletons. Sequencing input: PBMCs or a T cell subset sorted from them (not recorded which). The receptor set was obtained from a man younger than 35 who had mild COVID-19 (a few samples of this study predate the infection). Cell type and time point are not known. Each CDR3 is given with its conserved first and last residue. The D gene is left open where the match is weak. The listing skips clone size in some rows; elsewhere it reads once, few, many or a size class.

J,D,V,size,CDR3,DNA
TRBJ1-5,.,TRBV6-2/TRBV6-3,few,CASSGLRGYQPQHF,TGTGCCAGCAGTGGCCTTCGTGGGTATCAGCCCCAGCATTTT
TRBJ1-2,TRBD1,TRBV7-3,.,CASSSGTGLGGYTF,TGTGCCAGCAGCTCAGGGACAGGGTTGGGTGGCTACACCTTC
TRBJ2-1,.,TRBV3-1,.,CASLAGGGYNEQFF,TGTGCCAGCCTTGCAGGGGGGGGTTACAATGAGCAGTTCTTC
TRBJ2-5,.,TRBV4-1,many,CASSQETARSVETQYF,TGCGCCAGCAGCCAAGAGACGGCACGGAGTGTAGAGACCCAGTACTTC
TRBJ1-1,.,TRBV7-2,many,CASSPRTEAFF,TGTGCCAGCAGCCCACGGACAGAAGCTTTCTTT
TRBJ1-2,.,TRBV5-5,many,CASSLVWTSYGYTF,TGTGCCAGCAGCTTAGTTTGGACGAGCTATGGCTACACCTTC
TRBJ2-3,.,TRBV5-1,many,CASSSPGPDTQYF,TGCGCCAGCAGCTCCCCTGGGCCAGATACGCAGTATTTT
TRBJ1-1,.,TRBV7-2,.,CASSSTIGKGTEAFF,TGTGCCAGCAGCTCGACCATAGGGAAGGGAACTGAAGCTTTCTTT
TRBJ2-3,.,TRBV7-8,.,CASSLARGLSPTDTQYF,TGTGCCAGCAGCTTAGCCAGGGGACTATCTCCCACAGATACGCAGTATTTT
TRBJ2-7,TRBD1,TRBV6-5,.,CASSSDRRWGEQYF,TGTGCCAGCAGTTCGGACAGGAGGTGGGGGGAGCAGTACTTC
TRBJ2-5,.,TRBV11-1,many,CASSQGVETQYF,TGTGCCAGCAGCCAGGGAGTGGAGACCCAGTACTTC
TRBJ2-3,.,TRBV12-3/TRBV12-4,few,CASSLLITSRRTDTQYF,TGTGCCAGCAGTCTTCTTATCACTAGCCGTCGCACAGATACGCAGTATTTT
TRBJ2-5,.,TRBV18,few,CASSPPHGETQYF,TGTGCCAGCTCACCACCCCACGGAGAGACCCAGTACTTC
TRBJ2-2,.,TRBV28,many,CASKETTGELFF,TGTGCCAGCAAGGAGACCACCGGGGAGCTGTTTTTT
TRBJ2-2,TRBD2,TRBV20-1,many,CSARGSGGRATGELFF,TGCAGTGCTAGGGGGTCGGGGGGGCGCGCCACCGGGGAGCTGTTTTTT
TRBJ1-2,.,TRBV7-2,few,CASSFGGSNYGYTF,TGTGCCAGCAGCTTTGGGGGTTCTAACTATGGCTACACCTTC
TRBJ2-3,.,TRBV3-1,.,CASSLSGGSGVRNTQYF,TGTGCCAGCAGCCTTTCCGGTGGTAGTGGGGTGAGGAATACGCAGTATTTT